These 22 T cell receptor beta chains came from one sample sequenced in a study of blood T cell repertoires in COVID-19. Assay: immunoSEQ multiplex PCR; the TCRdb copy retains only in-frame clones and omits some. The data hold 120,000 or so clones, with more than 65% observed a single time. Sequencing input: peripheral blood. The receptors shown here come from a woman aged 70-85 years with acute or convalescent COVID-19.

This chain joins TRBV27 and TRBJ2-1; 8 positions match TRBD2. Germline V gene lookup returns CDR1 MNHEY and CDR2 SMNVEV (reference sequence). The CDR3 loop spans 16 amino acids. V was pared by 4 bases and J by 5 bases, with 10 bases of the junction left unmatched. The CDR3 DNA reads TGTGCCAGCAGTTCCCTGGTGAGCGGGAGAAACAATGAGCAGTTCTTC. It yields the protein CASSSLVSGRNNEQFF.

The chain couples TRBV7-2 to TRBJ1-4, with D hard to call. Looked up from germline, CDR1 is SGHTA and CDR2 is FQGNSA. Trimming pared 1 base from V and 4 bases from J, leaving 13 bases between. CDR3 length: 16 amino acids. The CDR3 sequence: CASSLDSGGRNEKLFF. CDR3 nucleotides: TGTGCCAGCAGCTTAGACTCTGGAGGTCGTAATGAAAAACTGTTTTTT.

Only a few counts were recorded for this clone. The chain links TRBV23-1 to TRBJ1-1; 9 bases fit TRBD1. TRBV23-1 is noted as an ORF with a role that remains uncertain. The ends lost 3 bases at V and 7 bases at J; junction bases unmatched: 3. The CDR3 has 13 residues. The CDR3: CASSQWTGVEAFF. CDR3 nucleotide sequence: TGCGCCAGCAGTCAGTGGACAGGGGTTGAAGCTTTCTTT.

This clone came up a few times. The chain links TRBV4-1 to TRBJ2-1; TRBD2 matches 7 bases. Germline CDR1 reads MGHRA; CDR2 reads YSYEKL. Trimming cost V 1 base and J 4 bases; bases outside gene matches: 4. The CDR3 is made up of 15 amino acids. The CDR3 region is CASSQVVGGYNEQFF. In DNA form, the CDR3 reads TGCGCCAGCAGCCAAGTGGTGGGGGGGTACAATGAGCAGTTCTTC.

CDR3 protein: CASSHTANTEAFF. The CDR3 DNA reads TGTGCCAGCAGTCACACAGCTAACACTGAAGCTTTCTTT. This chain links TRBV6-5 with TRBJ1-1, with no clear D. Looked up from germline, CDR1 is MNHEY and CDR2 is SVGAGI. Between the trimmed V and J ends, which lost 5 bases and 2 bases, there was a span of 9 bases. There are 13 residues in the CDR3.

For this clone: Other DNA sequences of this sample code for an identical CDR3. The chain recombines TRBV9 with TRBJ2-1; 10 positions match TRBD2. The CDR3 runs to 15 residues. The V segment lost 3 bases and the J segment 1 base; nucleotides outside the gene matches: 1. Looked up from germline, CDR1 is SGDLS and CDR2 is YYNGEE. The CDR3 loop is CASSATSGSYNEQFF. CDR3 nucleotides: TGTGCCAGCAGCGCGACTAGCGGGTCCTACAATGAGCAGTTCTTC.

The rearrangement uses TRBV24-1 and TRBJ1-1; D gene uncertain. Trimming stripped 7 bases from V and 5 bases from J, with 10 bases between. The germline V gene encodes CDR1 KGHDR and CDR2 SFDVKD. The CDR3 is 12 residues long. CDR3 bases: TGTGCCACCAGCGAGAGAGGGACTGAAGCTTTCTTT. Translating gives CATSERGTEAFF.

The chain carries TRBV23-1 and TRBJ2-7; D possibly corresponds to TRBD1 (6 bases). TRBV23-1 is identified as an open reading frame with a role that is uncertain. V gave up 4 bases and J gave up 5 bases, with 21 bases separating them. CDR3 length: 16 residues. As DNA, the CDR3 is TGCGCCAGCAGTCCCGCAGCCGCGCAGGGGATCCACGAGCAGTACTTC. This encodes CASSPAAAQGIHEQYF.

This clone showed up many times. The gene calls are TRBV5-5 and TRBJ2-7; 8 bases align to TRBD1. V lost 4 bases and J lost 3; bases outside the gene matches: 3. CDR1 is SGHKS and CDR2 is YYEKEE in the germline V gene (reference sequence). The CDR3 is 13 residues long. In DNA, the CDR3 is TGTGCCAGCAGCCGGACAGGGTTCTACGAGCAGTACTTC. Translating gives CASSRTGFYEQYF.

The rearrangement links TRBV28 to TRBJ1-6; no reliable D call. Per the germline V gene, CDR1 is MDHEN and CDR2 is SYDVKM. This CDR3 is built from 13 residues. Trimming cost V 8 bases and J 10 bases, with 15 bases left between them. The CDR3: CASHVAGKSPLHF. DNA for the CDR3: TGTGCCAGCCACGTAGCGGGGAAATCACCCCTCCACTTT.

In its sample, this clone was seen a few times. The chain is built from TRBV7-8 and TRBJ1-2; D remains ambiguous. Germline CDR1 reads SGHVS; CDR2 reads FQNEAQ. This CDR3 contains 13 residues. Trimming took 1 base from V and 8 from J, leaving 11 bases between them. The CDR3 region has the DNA TGTGCCAGCAGCTTAGATGAGGGAGGAGGCTACACCTTC. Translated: CASSLDEGGGYTF.

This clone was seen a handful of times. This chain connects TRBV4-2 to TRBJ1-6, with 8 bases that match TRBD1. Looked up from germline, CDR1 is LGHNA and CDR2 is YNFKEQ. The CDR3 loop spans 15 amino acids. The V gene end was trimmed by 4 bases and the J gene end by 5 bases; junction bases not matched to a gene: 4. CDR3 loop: CASSLQGAHNSPLHF. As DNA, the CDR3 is TGTGCCAGCAGCCTTCAGGGGGCGCATAATTCACCCCTCCACTTT.

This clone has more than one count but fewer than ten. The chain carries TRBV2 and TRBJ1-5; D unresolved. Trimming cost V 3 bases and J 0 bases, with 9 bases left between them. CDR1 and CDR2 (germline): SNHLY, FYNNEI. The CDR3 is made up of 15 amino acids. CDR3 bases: TGTGCCAGCAGTGAGGCGGCCCATAGCAATCAGCCCCAGCATTTT. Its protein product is CASSEAAHSNQPQHF.

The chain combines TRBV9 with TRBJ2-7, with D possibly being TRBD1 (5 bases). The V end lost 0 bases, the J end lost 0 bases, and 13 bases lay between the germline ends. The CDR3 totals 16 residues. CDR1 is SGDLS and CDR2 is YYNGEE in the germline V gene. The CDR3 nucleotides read TGTGCCAGCAGCGTAGGTGAAGGACACCGCTCCTACGAGCAGTACTTC. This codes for CASSVGEGHRSYEQYF.

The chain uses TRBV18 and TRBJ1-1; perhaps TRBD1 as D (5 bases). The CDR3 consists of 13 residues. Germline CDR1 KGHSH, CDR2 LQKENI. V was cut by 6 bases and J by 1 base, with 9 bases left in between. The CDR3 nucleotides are TGTGCCAGCTCTGGGGCGGAGAACACTGAAGCTTTCTTT. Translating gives CASSGAENTEAFF.

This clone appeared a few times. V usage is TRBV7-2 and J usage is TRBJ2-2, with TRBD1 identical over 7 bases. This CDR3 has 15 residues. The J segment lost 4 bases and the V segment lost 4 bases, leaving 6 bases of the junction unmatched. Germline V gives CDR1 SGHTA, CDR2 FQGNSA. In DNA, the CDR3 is TGTGCCAGCAGCTCCGGGACAGCCGTCACCGGGGAGCTGTTTTTT. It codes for CASSSGTAVTGELFF.

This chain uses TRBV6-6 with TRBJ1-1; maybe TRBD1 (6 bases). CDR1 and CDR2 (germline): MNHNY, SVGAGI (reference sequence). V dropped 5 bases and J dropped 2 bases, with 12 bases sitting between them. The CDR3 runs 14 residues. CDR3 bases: TGTGCCAGCAGTGACAACAGGGTTAACACTGAAGCTTTCTTT. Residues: CASSDNRVNTEAFF.

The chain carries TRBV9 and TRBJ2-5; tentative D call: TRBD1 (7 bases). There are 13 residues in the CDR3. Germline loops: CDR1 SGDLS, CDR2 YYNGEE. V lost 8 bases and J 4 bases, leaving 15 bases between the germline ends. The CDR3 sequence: CASGGGQGETQYF. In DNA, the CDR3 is TGTGCCAGTGGAGGGGGCCAAGGAGAGACCCAGTACTTC. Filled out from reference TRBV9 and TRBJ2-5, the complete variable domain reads DSGVTQTPKHLITATGQRVTLRCSPRSGDLSVYWYQQSLDQGLQFLIQYYNGEERAKGNILERFSAQQFPDLHSELNLSSLELGDSALYFCASGGGQGETQYFGPGTRLLVL.

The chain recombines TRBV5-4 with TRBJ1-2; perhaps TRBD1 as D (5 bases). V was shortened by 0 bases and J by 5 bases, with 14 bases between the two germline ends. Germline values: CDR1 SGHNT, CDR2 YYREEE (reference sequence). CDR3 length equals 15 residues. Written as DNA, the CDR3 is TGTGCCAGCAGCTTGGCCGGCAGGGTCATATATGGCTACACCTTC. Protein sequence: CASSLAGRVIYGYTF.

CDR3 loop: CASGSWGGHQPQHF. The DNA of the CDR3 is TGTGCCAGCGGTTCGTGGGGGGGGCACCAGCCCCAGCATTTT. V gene TRBV27 combines with J gene TRBJ1-5; possibly TRBD1 for D (6 bases). Germline V CDR1 and CDR2: MNHEY, SMNVEV (reference sequence). V was trimmed by 8 bases and J by 7 bases, leaving 18 bases between them. The CDR3 spans 14 residues.

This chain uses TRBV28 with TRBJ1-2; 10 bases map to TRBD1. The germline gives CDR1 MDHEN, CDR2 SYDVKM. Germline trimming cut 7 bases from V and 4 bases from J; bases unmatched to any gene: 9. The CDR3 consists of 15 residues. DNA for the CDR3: TGTGCCAGCACCTCGGGACAGGGGTTCGGCTATGGCTACACCTTC. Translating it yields CASTSGQGFGYGYTF.

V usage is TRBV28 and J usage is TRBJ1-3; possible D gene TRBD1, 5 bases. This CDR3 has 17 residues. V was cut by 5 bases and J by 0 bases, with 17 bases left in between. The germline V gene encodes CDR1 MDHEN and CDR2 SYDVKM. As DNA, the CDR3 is TGTGCCAGCAGTCCCTGGACCGGGACTAGCTCTGGAAACACCATATATTTT. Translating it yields CASSPWTGTSSGNTIYF.